This TCR beta chain came from a study of cytomegalovirus exposure and HLA in healthy donors. Only a few counts were recorded for this clone. Its specificity is not known. Whole-study results and caveats: In an earlier analysis, productive rearrangement rates for most beta V segments clustered near 87% or 30%. Rare TCR sequences dominated, though some public TCRs recurred in many donors.

This CDR3 comprises 14 residues. Trimming cost V 0 bases and J 4 bases, with 6 bases left between them. Germline-derived CDR1 and CDR2 are MNHNY and SVGAGI (reference sequence). PCR used 60 Vbeta primers and 13 Jbeta primers. TCRdb's copy holds only in-frame clones and misses some; the assay was immunoSEQ multiplex PCR. The sample has 150,000 to 200,000 clones; around 81% are singletons. Sequenced input: PBMCs. This chain uses TRBV6-6 with TRBJ1-4; no clear D. This sequence was found in a woman aged 18-29 years in good health and CMV-seropositive. In DNA, the CDR3 is TGTGCCAGCAGTTACTCCTACAGTAATGAAAAACTGTTTTTT. Its protein product is CASSYSYSNEKLFF.